The TCR beta chain described here comes from a study of T cell repertoires in cytomegalovirus infection. Study summary: Based on public TCR beta signatures, there were indications of CMV infection and of a matching HLA type.

The CDR3 contains 17 residues. Trimming removed 2 bases at V and 6 bases at J, with 20 bases between. CDR1 is MNHNY and CDR2 is SVGAGI in the germline V gene (reference sequence). In TCRdb, the reads were re-called with MiXCR into one record per CDR3 protein. The data show fewer than 700,000 distinct CDR3 sequences, with roughly 24% seen just once and roughly 8% held by the top ten. This TCR was sampled from a human donor in good health (CMV status not recorded). Some clones in this sample may be carry-over from other donors' samples. The chain has TRBV6-6 and TRBJ1-5, with D unresolved. The specimen sequenced was CD8+ T cells from PBMCs. The CDR3 loop is CASSYAYSREVSQPQHF. The CDR3 bases are TGTGCCAGCAGTTACGCCTACAGTCGGGAAGTGAGTCAGCCCCAGCATTTT.